Presented here are 18 T cell receptor beta chains from one specimen sequenced in a study of cytomegalovirus exposure and HLA in healthy donors. The PCR used 60 Vbeta and 13 Jbeta primers. TCRdb's copy holds only in-frame clones and misses some; the assay was immunoSEQ multiplex PCR. The sample yields under 200,000 clones, roughly 73% seen once. The material sequenced was PBMCs. The receptors here all came from a male donor in good health and CMV-seronegative.

V and J are TRBV5-4 and TRBJ2-7, with TRBD1 matching over 9 bases. The V and J ends lost 2 bases and 2 bases, in that order; junction bases with no gene match: 5. CDR3 length: 15 residues. Germline CDR1 reads SGHNT; CDR2 reads YYREEE (reference sequence). CDR3 sequence: CASSFIDRGTYEQYF. CDR3 nucleotide sequence: TGTGCCAGCAGCTTCATCGACAGGGGGACCTACGAGCAGTACTTC.

CDR3 coding DNA: TGTGCCAGCAGCCAACAGGTCCACAATGAGCAGTTCTTC. The encoded protein is CASSQQVHNEQFF. This chain joins TRBV7-6 and TRBJ2-1; possible D gene TRBD1, 5 bases. Germline V CDR1 and CDR2: SGHVS, FNYEAQ. The V and J ends lost 5 bases and 5 bases respectively, with 10 bases between them. The CDR3 runs to 13 residues.

The V and J genes are TRBV7-6 and TRBJ2-3; TRBD2 matches 15 bases. The junction had 4 bases not matched to a gene; V was cut back by 5 bases and J by 4 bases. The CDR3 runs 16 residues. In germline, CDR1 is SGHVS, CDR2 FNYEAQ. This CDR3 is CASSLGLAGGADTQYF. The CDR3 DNA is TGTGCCAGCAGCCTGGGACTAGCGGGGGGCGCAGATACGCAGTATTTT.

The gene calls are TRBV25-1 and TRBJ2-5; maybe TRBD2 (5 bases). The length of the CDR3 is 14 residues. With 1 base removed from V and 5 bases from J, the gap between germline ends came to 11 bases. Germline V CDR1 and CDR2: MGHDK, SYGVNS. For the CDR3, the DNA is TGTGCCAGCAGTGAATGGGCGGGCTTGGAGACCCAGTACTTC. It is translated as CASSEWAGLETQYF.

The chain recombines TRBV27 with TRBJ1-6, with 8 positions matching TRBD1. V lost 5 bases to trimming and J lost 5 bases; unmatched junction nucleotides: 11. The CDR3 contains 17 residues. Germline loops: CDR1 MNHEY, CDR2 SMNVEV (reference sequence). CDR3 sequence (DNA): TGTGCCAGCAGTCTAAGGGGCAGGGGGCTTGATAATTCACCCCTCCACTTT. This encodes CASSLRGRGLDNSPLHF.

V and J are TRBV19 and TRBJ2-1, with no clear D. V was pared by 5 bases and J by 4 bases, with 15 bases between. Germline loops: CDR1 LNHDA, CDR2 SQIVND (reference sequence). This CDR3 is 15 amino acids long. CDR3 loop: CASSSATDRYNEQFF. The CDR3 region has the DNA TGTGCCAGTAGTTCTGCTACAGACCGTTACAATGAGCAGTTCTTC.

The CDR3 sequence is CASSLQRDRVSEQYF. CDR3 coding DNA: TGCGCCAGCAGCTTACAACGGGACAGGGTATCCGAGCAGTACTTC. V usage is TRBV5-1 and J usage is TRBJ2-5; TRBD1 agrees at 9 bases. Matching the DNA end better, TRBJ2-7 makes the J call doubtful. Germline CDR1 reads SGHRS; CDR2 reads YFSETQ. This CDR3 comprises 15 residues.

This clone was counted once. The genes are TRBV7-9 and TRBJ2-3, with TRBD2 as a possible D gene (7 bases). CDR3 size: 19 residues. V was clipped by 5 bases and J by 4 bases, with 28 bases between them. The germline V gene encodes CDR1 SEHNR and CDR2 FQNEAQ (reference sequence). CDR3 bases: TGTGCCAGCAGCGGCGTCAAGGGGGGGAAGCTAGCGGAGGCAGATACGCAGTATTTT. Translation gives CASSGVKGGKLAEADTQYF.

The chain carries TRBV19 and TRBJ2-1; 10 bases fit TRBD2. CDR3 length equals 15 residues. After removal of 4 bases from V and 4 bases from J, the junction contained 4 bases not matched to a gene. The germline V gene has CDR1 LNHDA and CDR2 SQIVND (reference sequence). CDR3 bases: TGTGCCAGTAGTAGAACTAGCGGGGCTTACAATGAGCAGTTCTTC. Encoded protein: CASSRTSGAYNEQFF. Based on the CDR3 plus reference TRBV19 and TRBJ2-1, the full variable domain is DGGITQSPKYLFRKEGQNVTLSCEQNLNHDAMYWYRQDPGQGLRLIYYSQIVNDFQKGDIAEGYSVSREKKESFPLTVTSAQKNPTAFYLCASSRTSGAYNEQFFGPGTRLTVL.

In its sample, this clone was seen a few times. The J gene is TRBJ2-7, the V gene TRBV4-1; 8 bases match TRBD2. J was trimmed by 5 bases and V by 1 base; bases with no gene match: 4. The CDR3 consists of 14 residues. CDR1 is MGHRA and CDR2 is YSYEKL in the germline V gene. The CDR3 loop is CASSQAPGGDEQYF. Written as DNA, the CDR3 is TGCGCCAGCAGCCAAGCCCCCGGGGGGGACGAGCAGTACTTC.

The rearrangement uses TRBV19 and TRBJ1-2; 11 bases line up with TRBD1. The germline V gene encodes CDR1 LNHDA and CDR2 SQIVND (reference sequence). V shed 8 bases, J shed 4 bases, and the junction held 9 bases outside the gene matches. This CDR3 spans 15 amino acids. In DNA, the CDR3 is TGTGCCAGTGCATGGACAGGGGGCGGTCCCTATGGCTACACCTTC. Its protein product is CASAWTGGGPYGYTF.

The chain is built from TRBV11-2 and TRBJ1-1; TRBD1 matches at 11 bases. The V gene end was trimmed by 8 bases and the J gene end by 4 bases; junction bases not matched to a gene: 18. The V gene's germline CDR1 is SGHAT and CDR2 FQNNGV. The CDR3 length is 18 residues. In DNA form, the CDR3 reads TGTGCCAGCTTACCCCGTCTACCGGGACAGGGGGTCGGCACTGAAGCTTTCTTT. Translated: CASLPRLPGQGVGTEAFF.

This clone came up a few times. V usage is TRBV11-2 and J usage is TRBJ1-1, with TRBD1 matching 7 bases. Germline lookup yields CDR1 SGHAT and CDR2 FQNNGV. V dropped 1 base and J dropped 1; count of bases not matched to a gene: 6. The CDR3 totals 16 residues. CDR3 residues: CASSLGGGGQNTEAFF. Written as DNA, the CDR3 is TGTGCCAGCAGCTTAGGAGGGGGCGGGCAGAACACTGAAGCTTTCTTT.

This clone was observed a single time. A read error may account for a junction end that differs from germline. This CDR3 reads CASRIGLQYSGANVLTF. CDR3 sequence (DNA): TGTGCCAGTAGGATAGGGCTCCAGTACTCTGGGGCCAACGTCCTGACTTTC. This chain links TRBV19 with TRBJ2-6, with D uncertain. CDR3 length: 17 residues. Germline V CDR1 and CDR2: LNHDA, SQIVND (reference sequence).

This clone was counted a few times. This chain links TRBV6-4 with TRBJ1-5; 9 nucleotides line up with TRBD1. Germline V gene sequence: CDR1 MRHNA, CDR2 SNTAGT. The CDR3 is made up of 14 amino acids. After removal of 3 bases from V and 6 bases from J, the junction contained 3 bases not matched to a gene. The CDR3 is CASSERTGVQPQHF. The CDR3 DNA reads TGTGCCAGCAGTGAAAGGACAGGGGTTCAGCCCCAGCATTTT.

J is TRBJ2-1 and V is TRBV7-2; 7 bases are shared with TRBD2. The CDR3 runs 14 residues. The V segment lost 1 base and the J segment 8 bases; nucleotides outside the gene matches: 5. CDR1 and CDR2 (germline): SGHTA, FQGNSA. The DNA for the CDR3 is TGTGCCAGCAGCTTAGACCGGACTAGGGATGAGCAGTTCTTC. It yields the protein CASSLDRTRDEQFF.

This rearrangement joins TRBV11-3 to TRBJ2-1; TRBD1 is a possible D gene (5 bases). The CDR3 loop spans 12 amino acids. V lost 5 bases, J lost 6 bases, and 8 bases lay in between. Germline values: CDR1 SGHNT, CDR2 YENEEA. CDR3 protein: CASSTRVNEQFF. CDR3 nucleotides: TGTGCCAGCAGCACCAGGGTCAATGAGCAGTTCTTC.

The chain recombines TRBV29-1 with TRBJ2-1, with a possible D match to TRBD2 (5 bases). The CDR3 loop spans 14 amino acids. Germline V gives CDR1 SQVTM, CDR2 ANQGSEA. Trimming removed 6 bases from V and 0 bases from J, with 12 bases in between. CDR3 DNA: TGCAGCGTACTCGGGATTAGCTCCTACAATGAGCAGTTCTTC. It translates to CSVLGISSYNEQFF.